The T cell receptor (beta chain) under discussion was sequenced for a study of Graves' ophthalmopathy and Graves' hyperthyroidism. Study context: The blood sample was drawn at first diagnosis and before any treatment.

V lost 1 base, J lost 1 base, and 3 bases stayed unmatched. Germline CDR1 is MNHNS and CDR2 is SASEGT. This CDR3 spans 15 amino acids. Study findings and constraints: Most expanded clonotypes from thyroid (those above 0.001 frequency) were also found in blood.

This clonotype was seen many times. The antigen is undetermined. RNA transcripts served as template for amplifying TCR beta CDR3 sequences. Second-round multiplex PCR came after first-round RT-PCR with HTBI primers. TCRdb ran MiXCR on the multiplex PCR reads and lists one entry per CDR3 protein. Of roughly 380,000 distinct CDR3 sequences in the sample, approximately 15% were seen once. This TCR came from a woman between 18 and 29 years old with stable Graves' hyperthyroidism. The rearrangement uses TRBV6-1 and TRBJ1-1; 7 positions agree with TRBD1. The sequencing sample was made of peripheral blood. Here the CDR3 reads CASSEDPGGNTEAFF. The DNA for the CDR3 is TGTGCCAGCAGTGAAGACCCAGGGGGGAACACTGAAGCTTTCTTT.